The next 8 T cell receptor beta chains were all read from a single sample in a study of blood T cell repertoires in COVID-19. Method: immunoSEQ multiplex PCR; TCRdb's copy keeps in-frame clones and lacks some. The sample has approximately 240,000 clones, 85% to 90% seen once. Sequencing was performed on PBMCs or T cells enriched from blood (not recorded which). The receptor set was obtained from a woman aged 18-29 years in a cohort exposed to, infected with or recovered from COVID-19 (not recorded which).

The chain recombines TRBV9 with TRBJ2-5; TRBD1 is a possible D gene (6 bases). The CDR3 has 14 amino acids. The germline V and J ends were trimmed by 0 bases and 1 base, with 7 bases remaining between them. Germline V gene sequence: CDR1 SGDLS, CDR2 YYNGEE. CDR3 loop: CASSVGGLQETQYF. The CDR3 bases are TGTGCCAGCAGCGTAGGGGGGCTCCAAGAGACCCAGTACTTC.

The chain carries TRBV2 and TRBJ1-2; 8 bases fit TRBD1. With 1 base clipped from V and 4 bases from J, the junction kept 5 bases outside the gene matches. Germline values: CDR1 SNHLY, CDR2 FYNNEI. The CDR3 runs to 15 residues. This CDR3 is CASSEGTGSFYGYTF. CDR3 coding DNA: TGTGCCAGCAGTGAAGGGACAGGGAGTTTCTATGGCTACACCTTC. The entire variable domain, with the rest obtained from reference TRBV2 and TRBJ1-2, is as follows: EPEVTQTPSHQVTQMGQEVILRCVPISNHLYFYWYRQILGQKVEFLVSFYNNEISEKSEIFDDQFSVERPDGSNFTLKIRSTKLEDSAMYFCASSEGTGSFYGYTFGSGTRLTVV.

This clone was found once. V usage is TRBV15 and J usage is TRBJ1-2; D is undetermined. Germline CDR1 LNHNV, CDR2 YYDKDF (reference sequence). V shed 0 bases and J shed 5 bases, with 7 bases lying between them. The CDR3 has 13 residues. The CDR3 DNA reads TGTGCCACCAGCAGAGATGGAGGGTATGGCTACACCTTC. This translates into CATSRDGGYGYTF. The complete variable domain, with remaining parts taken from reference TRBV15 and TRBJ1-2, reads DAMVIQNPRYQVTQFGKPVTLSCSQTLNHNVMYWYQQKSSQAPKLLFHYYDKDFNNEADTPDNFQSRRPNTSFCFLDIRSPGLGDTAMYLCATSRDGGYGYTFGSGTRLTVV.

This chain connects TRBV7-9 to TRBJ2-2, with 12 bases identical to TRBD2. This CDR3 region has 18 residues. Trimming removed 2 bases from V and 3 bases from J; junction bases left unmatched: 7. Germline V gene sequence: CDR1 SEHNR, CDR2 FQNEAQ (reference sequence). The CDR3 is CASSLITSGGTYTGELFF. In DNA, the CDR3 is TGTGCCAGCAGCTTAATCACTAGCGGGGGGACTTACACCGGGGAGCTGTTTTTT.

V gene TRBV5-6 combines with J gene TRBJ2-7; 7 positions match TRBD1. The CDR3 has 15 residues. Germline CDR1 is SGHDT and CDR2 is YYEEEE. V dropped 2 bases and J dropped 0; count of bases not matched to a gene: 5. CDR3 sequence: CASSFLDRDSYEQYF. CDR3 in DNA: TGTGCCAGCAGCTTTCTCGACAGGGACTCCTACGAGCAGTACTTC.

The rearrangement uses TRBV5-1 and TRBJ1-1; D ambiguous. CDR3 size: 13 residues. Germline V CDR1 and CDR2: SGHRS, YFSETQ. V was trimmed by 5 bases and J by 1 base, leaving 9 bases between them. CDR3 sequence reads: CASSSTENTEAFF. CDR3 nucleotides: TGCGCCAGCAGTTCTACAGAGAACACTGAAGCTTTCTTT.

This chain uses TRBV30 with TRBJ1-2, with 8 bases fitting TRBD1. The CDR3 covers 15 residues. V was clipped by 1 base and J by 4 bases; unmatched bases: 8. Germline CDR1 reads GTSNPN; CDR2 reads SVGIG (reference sequence). Here the CDR3 reads CAWSEQGATLYGYTF. DNA for the CDR3: TGTGCCTGGAGTGAGCAGGGGGCGACTCTCTATGGCTACACCTTC.

This clone appeared a few times. The chain carries TRBV5-1 and TRBJ1-1; D perhaps matches TRBD1 (5 bases). V lost 3 bases to trimming and J lost 1 base, with 13 bases between them. Germline V gene sequence: CDR1 SGHRS, CDR2 YFSETQ. This CDR3 has 15 residues. CDR3 residues: CASSSDIGQNTEAFF. The CDR3 DNA reads as TGCGCCAGCAGCTCGGACATAGGACAGAACACTGAAGCTTTCTTT.